The 20 T cell receptor beta chains below were found in one sample sequenced in a study of beta chain features in type 1 diabetes. Study observations and caveats: TCRB CDR3s from Type 1 diabetes patients were moderately but significantly shorter in all four CD4+ subsets.

Expressed TCRB transcripts got sequenced, as all isolated RNA was reverse transcribed. This table comes from immunoSEQ multiplex PCR, and its TCRdb copy is limited to in-frame clones, with some not included. The table lists approximately 160,000 clones, roughly 65% of them singletons. No antigen has been assigned to these receptors. Specimen: naive CD4+ T cells from blood. Source of these receptors: a young man with type 1 diabetes.

The chain has TRBV6-6 and TRBJ2-6; TRBD2 matches 7 bases. Germline values: CDR1 MNHNY, CDR2 SVGAGI (reference sequence). The V segment lost 2 bases and the J segment 4 bases; nucleotides outside the gene matches: 5. This CDR3 has 16 residues. In DNA form, the CDR3 reads TGTGCCAGCAGTTACCGTGGGAGGGGAGGGGCCAACGTCCTGACTTTC. Protein product: CASSYRGRGGANVLTF.

V and J are TRBV30 and TRBJ2-3; D is possibly TRBD2 (5 bases). This CDR3 spans 16 amino acids. CDR1 and CDR2 from the germline V gene are GTSNPN and SVGIG (reference sequence). Trimming took off 3 bases at V and 0 bases at J, with 16 bases between the two ends. CDR3 sequence reads: CAWSYSASTSTDTQYF. For the CDR3, the DNA is TGTGCCTGGAGCTATAGCGCTTCTACTAGCACAGATACGCAGTATTTT.

The chain couples TRBV28 to TRBJ2-4; D is perhaps TRBD1 (6 bases). The V gene's germline CDR1 is MDHEN and CDR2 SYDVKM. V lost 6 bases to trimming and J lost 6 bases, with 9 bases between them. This CDR3 has 12 amino acids. The CDR3 sequence: CASREGGNIQYF. The CDR3 coding sequence is TGTGCCAGCAGAGAAGGGGGAAACATTCAGTACTTC.

V gene TRBV30 combines with J gene TRBJ2-7, with 9 bases identical to TRBD1. Germline assignment: CDR1 GTSNPN and CDR2 SVGIG (reference sequence). This CDR3 is 14 amino acids long. Unmatched junction bases numbered 5, after V lost 0 bases and J lost 5 bases. CDR3 coding DNA: TGTGCCTGGAGTGTTGAACAGGGGGCCCACGAGCAGTACTTC. It specifies CAWSVEQGAHEQYF.

The chain has TRBV11-2 and TRBJ1-6; D uncertain. V lost 6 bases and J 6 bases, leaving 12 bases between the germline ends. Germline V gene lookup returns CDR1 SGHAT and CDR2 FQNNGV. There are 14 residues in the CDR3. CDR3 nucleotides: TGTGCCAGCAGACCCGGGGTCAGTAATTCACCCCTCCACTTT. Encoded protein: CASRPGVSNSPLHF.

This clone was seen a handful of times. This chain connects TRBV4-3 to TRBJ2-1, with 7 bases that match TRBD1. This CDR3 region has 15 residues. V lost 0 bases and J lost 5; bases outside the gene matches: 4. Germline V gene data show CDR1 as LGHNA and CDR2 as YSLEER. CDR3 DNA: TGCGCCAGCAGCCAAGATCAGGGGACAGACAATGAGCAGTTCTTC. Translating gives CASSQDQGTDNEQFF.

This chain links TRBV5-1 with TRBJ1-5; no definite D call. Germline V gene sequence: CDR1 SGHRS, CDR2 YFSETQ. CDR3 size: 13 residues. The V gene lost 0 bases and the J gene lost 9 bases, with 10 bases spanning the gap. CDR3 bases: TGCGCCAGCAGCTTGGGGGAGAATGGGCCCCAGCATTTT. Protein: CASSLGENGPQHF.

The chain recombines TRBV30 with TRBJ2-1; possibly TRBD1 for D (5 bases). Germline CDR1 GTSNPN, CDR2 SVGIG (reference sequence). The CDR3 has 12 amino acids. Trimming removed 3 bases at V and 10 bases at J, with 13 bases between. Here the CDR3 DNA reads TGTGCCTGGAGGACACGACAGAAGGAGCAGTTCTTC. The encoded protein is CAWRTRQKEQFF.

This chain joins TRBV7-8 and TRBJ2-1; D might be TRBD1 (6 bases). The CDR3 covers 15 residues. Trimming pared 2 bases from V and 6 bases from J, leaving 14 bases between. Germline V gene data show CDR1 as SGHVS and CDR2 as FQNEAQ. CDR3 residues: CASSLRTVMGNEQFF. The CDR3 DNA sequence: TGTGCCAGCAGCTTAAGGACAGTAATGGGCAATGAGCAGTTCTTC. Combining the CDR3 with reference TRBV7-8 and TRBJ2-1 gives the whole variable domain GAGVSQSPRYKVAKRGQDVALRCDPISGHVSLFWYQQALGQGPEFLTYFQNEAQLDKSGLPSDRFFAERPEGSVSTLKIQRTQQEDSAVYLCASSLRTVMGNEQFFGPGTRLTVL.

V usage is TRBV9 and J usage is TRBJ1-6; no firm D call. Germline-derived CDR1 and CDR2 are SGDLS and YYNGEE. The CDR3 length is 15 residues. V dropped 0 bases and J dropped 7 bases, with 11 bases sitting between them. CDR3 residues: CASSVEVRSNSPLHF. The CDR3, as DNA: TGTGCCAGCAGCGTAGAAGTCCGCTCCAATTCACCCCTCCACTTT. The variable domain in full, completed from reference TRBV9 and TRBJ1-6, reads DSGVTQTPKHLITATGQRVTLRCSPRSGDLSVYWYQQSLDQGLQFLIQYYNGEERAKGNILERFSAQQFPDLHSELNLSSLELGDSALYFCASSVEVRSNSPLHFGNGTRLTVT.

This clone was counted only a few times. The chain joins TRBV7-2 to TRBJ2-4, with D maybe TRBD2 (6 bases). CDR1 and CDR2 from the germline V gene are SGHTA and FQGNSA. This CDR3 has 15 residues. V lost 2 bases to trimming and J lost 4 bases, with 12 bases between them. CDR3 amino acids: CASSLIGSAKNIQYF. CDR3 coding DNA: TGTGCCAGCAGCTTAATCGGGAGTGCGAAAAACATTCAGTACTTC.

CDR3 nucleotides: TGCAGCGTTGTGTCGGGGCGAGAGACCCAGTACTTC. Residues: CSVVSGRETQYF. V usage is TRBV29-1 and J usage is TRBJ2-5; either TRBD1 or TRBD2 may fit D (5 bases each). Trimming removed 4 bases at V and 4 bases at J, with 10 bases between. Germline CDR1 reads SQVTM; CDR2 reads ANQGSEA. CDR3 length equals 12 residues.

The chain links TRBV29-1 to TRBJ2-1; D not resolved. Germline-derived CDR1 and CDR2 are SQVTM and ANQGSEA. The CDR3 is 12 residues long. Trimming took off 7 bases at V and 5 bases at J, with 12 bases between the two ends. The chain's CDR3 is CSAHPPNNEQFF. The CDR3 bases are TGCAGCGCCCACCCCCCCAACAATGAGCAGTTCTTC.

The CDR3 is CASSSQAGNEQFF. CDR3 nucleotides: TGCGCCAGCAGCTCTCAGGCCGGCAATGAGCAGTTCTTC. The chain combines TRBV5-1 with TRBJ2-1; no clear D gene. With 3 bases removed from V and 6 bases from J, the gap between germline ends came to 10 bases. The CDR3 contains 13 residues. The germline gives CDR1 SGHRS, CDR2 YFSETQ.

There are a few counts of this clone. The genes are TRBV15 and TRBJ1-2; D possibly corresponds to TRBD1 (6 bases). V gave up 8 bases and J gave up 4 bases, with 14 bases separating them. Germline values: CDR1 LNHNV, CDR2 YYDKDF (reference sequence). The CDR3 length is 13 residues. As DNA, the CDR3 is TGTGCCACCGGGGGCAGGCCGACCTATGGCTACACCTTC. Protein sequence: CATGGRPTYGYTF. Drawing the rest from reference TRBV15 and TRBJ1-2, the complete variable domain is DAMVIQNPRYQVTQFGKPVTLSCSQTLNHNVMYWYQQKSSQAPKLLFHYYDKDFNNEADTPDNFQSRRPNTSFCFLDIRSPGLGDTAMYLCATGGRPTYGYTFGSGTRLTVV.

The chain uses TRBV2 and TRBJ2-1; D uncertain. Trimming took 0 bases from V and 9 from J, leaving 12 bases between them. The CDR3 is made up of 14 amino acids. Germline assignment: CDR1 SNHLY and CDR2 FYNNEI. The CDR3 nucleotides read TGTGCCAGCAGTGAAGCACCCGCCGCAAGTGAGCAGTTCTTC. As protein: CASSEAPAASEQFF.

This clone was counted between two and nine times. This chain joins TRBV28 and TRBJ2-4; D remains ambiguous. The CDR3 length is 12 residues. V shed 6 bases and J shed 10 bases, with 13 bases lying between them. Germline CDR1 and CDR2: MDHEN and SYDVKM. The CDR3 sequence is CASRSSSWIQYF. The CDR3 region has the DNA TGTGCCAGCAGGTCCAGCTCTTGGATTCAGTACTTC.

The J gene is TRBJ2-3, the V gene TRBV7-9; maybe TRBD1 (5 bases). Germline-derived CDR1 and CDR2 are SEHNR and FQNEAQ (reference sequence). Between the trimmed V and J ends, which lost 5 bases and 2 bases, there was a span of 17 bases. The CDR3 contains 16 residues. CDR3 in DNA: TGTGCCAGCAGCAGAGAGCAGGGTTTTAACACAGATACGCAGTATTTT. It translates to CASSREQGFNTDTQYF. The complete variable domain, with remaining parts taken from reference TRBV7-9 and TRBJ2-3, reads DTGVSQNPRHKITKRGQNVTFRCDPISEHNRLYWYRQTLGQGPEFLTYFQNEAQLEKSRLLSDRFSAERPKGSFSTLEIQRTEQGDSAMYLCASSREQGFNTDTQYFGPGTRLTVL.

The rearrangement joins TRBV4-3 to TRBJ1-1, with a weak D call TRBD1 (5 bases). CDR1 and CDR2 from the germline V gene are LGHNA and YSLEER. The CDR3 has 15 amino acids. V lost 4 bases, J lost 2 bases, and 14 bases lay in between. The CDR3 DNA is TGCGCCAGCAGCCGAGGACATGTGGGTAACACTGAAGCTTTCTTT. Encoded protein: CASSRGHVGNTEAFF.

This clone was counted only a few times. V gene TRBV29-1 combines with J gene TRBJ1-1; D possibly corresponds to TRBD1 (5 bases). The germline gives CDR1 SQVTM, CDR2 ANQGSEA. This CDR3 has 13 residues. The ends were cut back, 7 bases at V and 2 bases at J, with 14 bases in the middle. In DNA form, the CDR3 reads TGCAGCGCTACCAGCCAGGGAAACACTGAAGCTTTCTTT. Its protein is CSATSQGNTEAFF.